This T cell receptor beta chain was sequenced for a study of T cells after yellow fever vaccination. UMIs were added to TCR cDNA along with a universal primer site when it was made by 5'RACE template switching. TCRdb recomputed calls from the 5' RACE reads with MiXCR, one row per CDR3 protein. Counted here are about 580,000 distinct CDR3 sequences, 17% occurring once; the ten biggest clones make up roughly 17%. This clonotype was detected only a few times. Germline-derived CDR1 and CDR2 are MNHEY and SVGAGI. The CDR3 runs to 14 residues. The ends were cut back, 2 bases at V and 7 bases at J, with 14 bases in the middle.

This clonotype was obtained from a man aged 18 to 29 who received the YFV17D yellow fever vaccine. The specimen comprised PBMCs, sampled 4 to 6 days after the first yellow fever vaccination. The gene calls are TRBV6-5 and TRBJ1-1; D is uncertain. The DNA for the CDR3 is TGTGCCAGCAGTTACGATCTCGCAGGCCTTGAAGCTTTCTTT. Translation: CASSYDLAGLEAFF.